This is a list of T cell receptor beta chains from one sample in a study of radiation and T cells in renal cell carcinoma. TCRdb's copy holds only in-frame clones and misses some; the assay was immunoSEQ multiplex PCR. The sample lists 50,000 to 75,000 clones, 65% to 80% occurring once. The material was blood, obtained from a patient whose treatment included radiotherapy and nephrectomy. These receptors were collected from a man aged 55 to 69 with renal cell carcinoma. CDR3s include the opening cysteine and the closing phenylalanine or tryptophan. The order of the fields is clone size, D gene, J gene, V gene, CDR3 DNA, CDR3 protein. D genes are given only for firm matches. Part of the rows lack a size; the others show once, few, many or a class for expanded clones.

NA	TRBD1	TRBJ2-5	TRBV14	TGTGCCAGCAGCCAAGATTTAGGGACAGGAGGAGAGACCCAGTACTTC	CASSQDLGTGGETQYF
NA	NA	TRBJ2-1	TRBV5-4	TGTGCCAGCAGCTTAGGGGGAGGGGATGAGCAGTTCTTC	CASSLGGGDEQFF
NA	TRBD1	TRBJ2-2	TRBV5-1	TGCGCCAGCAGCTTGCTGCAGGGGGCCGACACCGGGGAGCTGTTTTTT	CASSLLQGADTGELFF
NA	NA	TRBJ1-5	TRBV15	TGTGCCACCAGCAGAGGGCCAGGGAAATCAGATCAGCCCCAGCATTTT	CATSRGPGKSDQPQHF
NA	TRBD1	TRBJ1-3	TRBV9	TGTGCCAGCAGCTCACAGGGGACTGGAAACACCATATATTTT	CASSSQGTGNTIYF
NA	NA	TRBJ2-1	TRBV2	TGTGCCAGCAGTGAAAACACAGACTCCTACAATGAGCAGTTCTTC	CASSENTDSYNEQFF
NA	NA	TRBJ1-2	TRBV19	TGTGCCAGTAGTATCAGCGGGGTGTCTAGCTATGGCTACACCTTC	CASSISGVSSYGYTF
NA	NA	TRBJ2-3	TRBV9	TGTGCCAGCAGCGTAGGATGGGCTCTACGCACAGATACGCAGTATTTT	CASSVGWALRTDTQYF
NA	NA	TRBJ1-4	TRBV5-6	TGTGCCAGCAGCTCCAACATAATTGCAACTAATGAAAAACTGTTTTTT	CASSSNIIATNEKLFF
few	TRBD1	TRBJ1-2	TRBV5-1	TGCGCCAGCAGCTTGGTAGGACAGGGCAATGGCTACACCTTC	CASSLVGQGNGYTF
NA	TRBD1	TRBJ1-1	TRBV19	TGTGCCAGTAGCGACAGGGGGCCATTTGGGCTCACTGAAGCTTTCTTT	CASSDRGPFGLTEAFF
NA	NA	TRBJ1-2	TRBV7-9	TGTGCCAGCACCTTCCTCGGGGGTGATGGCTACACCTTC	CASTFLGGDGYTF
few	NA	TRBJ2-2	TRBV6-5	TGTGCCAGCTTGAAGGGGAGGAACACCGGGGAGCTGTTTTTT	CASLKGRNTGELFF
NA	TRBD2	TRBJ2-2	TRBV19	TGTGCCAGTTGGGAAGCGGGGGGGCCCGGCACCGGGGAGCTGTTTTTT	CASWEAGGPGTGELFF
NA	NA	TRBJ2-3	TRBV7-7	TGTGCCAGCAGCTTAGCCGGGACATCAGACACAGATACGCAGTATTTT	CASSLAGTSDTDTQYF
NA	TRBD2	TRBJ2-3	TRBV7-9	TGTGCCAGCAGCGCCGGCCTTCTTAGCGGGAGTACAGATACGCAGTATTTT	CASSAGLLSGSTDTQYF
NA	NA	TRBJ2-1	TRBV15	TGTGCCACCAGCGTCCCGGGCTCAACGTACAATGAGCAGTTCTTC	CATSVPGSTYNEQFF
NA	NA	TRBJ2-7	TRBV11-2	TGTGCCAGCAGCAAGAGGCGGGGCGTGGGTGACTCCTACGAGCAGTACTTC	CASSKRRGVGDSYEQYF
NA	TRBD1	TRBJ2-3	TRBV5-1	TGCGCCAGCAGAACCGGGACAGACACAGATACGCAGTATTTT	CASRTGTDTDTQYF
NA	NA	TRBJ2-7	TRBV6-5	TGTGCCAGCAGTTCCATCTACTCCGACAGCTACGAGCAGTACTTC	CASSSIYSDSYEQYF
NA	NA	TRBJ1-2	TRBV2	TGTGCCAGCAGTGACACAGATGGCTACACCTTC	CASSDTDGYTF
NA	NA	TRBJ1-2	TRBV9	TGTGCCAGCAGCGTAGAGGGAGAGGGGCCTTACTATGGCTACACCTTC	CASSVEGEGPYYGYTF
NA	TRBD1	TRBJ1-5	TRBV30	TGTGCCTGGGGGTCGACAGGGGGATTGCTGGGGTATCAGCCCCAGCATTTT	CAWGSTGGLLGYQPQHF
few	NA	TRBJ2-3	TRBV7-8	TGTGCCAGCAGCTTAGAGGGGAGGACAGATACGCAGTATTTT	CASSLEGRTDTQYF
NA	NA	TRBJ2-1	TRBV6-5	TGTGCCAGCAGAAAGGACACGTACCCTCAGGAGCAGTTCTTC	CASRKDTYPQEQFF
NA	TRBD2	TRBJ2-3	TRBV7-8	TGTGCCAGCAGCTCTTACGGGACTATAAGCACAGATACGCAGTATTTT	CASSSYGTISTDTQYF
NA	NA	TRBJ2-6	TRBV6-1	TGTGCCAGCAGTGACAGGTCCTCTGGGGCCAACGTCCTGACTTTC	CASSDRSSGANVLTF
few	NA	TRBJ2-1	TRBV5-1	TGCGCCAGCAGCTTGGTTCGGAATGAGCAGTTCTTC	CASSLVRNEQFF
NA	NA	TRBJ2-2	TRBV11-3	TGTGCCAGCAGCCCTTTGGCAGGGGCGAACACCGGGGAGCTGTTTTTT	CASSPLAGANTGELFF
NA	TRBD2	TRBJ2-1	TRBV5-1	TGCGCCAGCTCGGGACTAGCGGGAACCAATGAGCAGTTCTTC	CASSGLAGTNEQFF
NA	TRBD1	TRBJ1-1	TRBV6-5	TGTGCCAGCAGCCGAGTCGGAGGGGGCGTTGAAGCTTTCTTT	CASSRVGGGVEAFF
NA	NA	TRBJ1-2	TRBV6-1	TGTGCCAGCAGTGAATCGACGGTTGGGTTTTATGGCTACACCTTC	CASSESTVGFYGYTF